The 8 T cell receptor beta chains presented below share a single source sample, sequenced in a study of cytomegalovirus exposure and HLA in healthy donors. Clones were sequenced by immunoSEQ multiplex PCR, and TCRdb holds only the in-frame ones, with some missing. The sample includes about 58,000 clones, roughly nine tenths of them seen just once. The specimen was PBMCs. All receptors derive from a man aged 18 to 35 in good health and CMV-seronegative.

The rearrangement joins TRBV28 to TRBJ2-2, with 9 bases fitting TRBD2. Trimming removed 5 bases from V and 5 bases from J; junction bases left unmatched: 3. The CDR3 consists of 14 residues. Germline V gene sequence: CDR1 MDHEN, CDR2 SYDVKM. The CDR3 sequence is CASSPAGGTGELFF. DNA of the CDR3: TGTGCCAGCAGTCCAGCGGGAGGTACCGGGGAGCTGTTTTTT.

The chain has TRBV29-1 and TRBJ1-1, with D unclear. Germline V lookup: CDR1 SQVTM, CDR2 ANQGSEA. The CDR3 is made up of 12 amino acids. Trimming took off 2 bases at V and 5 bases at J, with 9 bases between the two ends. The CDR3 DNA reads TGCAGCGTTGAATGGCCGTCGACTGAAGCTTTCTTT. Amino acids: CSVEWPSTEAFF. The whole variable domain, filled in from reference TRBV29-1 and TRBJ1-1, reads SAVISQKPSRDICQRGTSLTIQCQVDSQVTMMFWYRQQPGQSLTLIATANQGSEATYESGFVIDKFPISRPNLTFSTLTVSNMSPEDSSIYLCSVEWPSTEAFFGQGTRLTVV.

V and J are TRBV4-3 and TRBJ2-7; 7 bases are a match to TRBD2. The germline CDR1 and CDR2 sequences are LGHNA and YSLEER. This CDR3 has 16 residues. The J segment lost 2 bases and the V segment lost 0 bases, leaving 7 bases of the junction unmatched. This CDR3 is CASSQDWGGLTYEQYF. CDR3 bases: TGCGCCAGCAGCCAAGATTGGGGGGGACTTACCTACGAGCAGTACTTC.

This clone showed up just a few times. The chain combines TRBV11-2 with TRBJ1-1, with D uncertain. Germline V gives CDR1 SGHAT, CDR2 FQNNGV. V was cut by 1 base and J by 5 bases, with 5 bases left in between. The CDR3 spans 12 residues. The CDR3 protein is CASSLGQTEAFF. Written as DNA, the CDR3 is TGTGCCAGCAGCTTAGGCCAGACTGAAGCTTTCTTT.

This clone turned up a few times. V is TRBV6-1 and J is TRBJ2-7; 9 nucleotides agree with TRBD2. The CDR3 covers 13 residues. The germline V gene has CDR1 MNHNS and CDR2 SASEGT. V dropped 8 bases and J dropped 6; count of bases not matched to a gene: 8. The CDR3 loop reads CASGAGGATEQYF. The CDR3 nucleotides read TGTGCCAGCGGCGCGGGAGGGGCAACCGAGCAGTACTTC.

CDR3 loop: CASSVQGGETQYF. For the CDR3, the DNA is TGCGCCAGCAGCGTACAGGGTGGAGAGACCCAGTACTTC. The chain combines TRBV4-1 with TRBJ2-5; D may be TRBD1 (6 bases). The CDR3 spans 13 residues. Germline CDR1 reads MGHRA; CDR2 reads YSYEKL. V shed 5 bases and J shed 4 bases, with 11 bases lying between them.

This chain joins TRBV5-8 and TRBJ1-5; D gene unclear. Trimming cost V 4 bases and J 0 bases, with 20 bases left between them. Germline V lookup: CDR1 SGHTS, CDR2 YDEGEE. This CDR3 contains 18 residues. CDR3 protein: CASSQPPGAGYSNQPQHF. CDR3 coding DNA: TGTGCCAGCAGCCAGCCTCCGGGAGCGGGGTATAGCAATCAGCCCCAGCATTTT.

This chain links TRBV5-6 with TRBJ2-3; 7 positions agree with TRBD2. The junction had 8 bases not matched to a gene; V was cut back by 0 bases and J by 4 bases. CDR1 and CDR2 (germline): SGHDT, YYEEEE. CDR3 length equals 16 residues. The CDR3 is CASSLERGSWADTQYF. The CDR3 nucleotides are TGTGCCAGCAGCTTGGAGCGCGGGAGTTGGGCAGATACGCAGTATTTT.